Sequencing of this T cell receptor beta chain was carried out in a study of early T cells in non-severe SARS-CoV-2 infection. Study results and limitations: Database matching using VDJdb favored anti-spike CD8 responses, with private and CD4 specificities left missing.

MiXCR was run by TCRdb on the 5' RACE reads, yielding one entry per CDR3 protein. The data hold fewer than 25,000 distinct CDR3 sequences, with roughly 3.5% observed a single time. This clonotype was seen many times. Antigen unknown. CDR3 size: 15 residues. Trimming stripped 4 bases from V and 2 bases from J, with 12 bases between. Germline lookup yields CDR1 SNHLY and CDR2 FYNNEI. The sequence was obtained from an adult who was a healthcare worker with PCR-confirmed SARS-CoV-2 infection or an uninfected control (not recorded which). The chain carries TRBV2 and TRBJ2-1, with D possibly matching TRBD1 (7 bases). The specimen sequenced was whole blood. The chain's CDR3 is CASSVEGATYNEQFF. For the CDR3, the DNA is TGTGCCAGCAGTGTGGAGGGGGCCACCTACAATGAGCAGTTCTTC.